This T cell receptor (beta chain) was profiled in a study of blood T cell repertoires in COVID-19. Across the study: Sites in the United States, Italy and Spain provided acute and convalescent COVID-19 samples. Sources were T cells, B-cell-depleted T cells, or PBMCs; the material itself was cDNA or gDNA.

The length of the CDR3 is 15 residues. Trimming cost V 4 bases and J 7 bases; bases outside gene matches: 7. Germline loops: CDR1 ENHRY, CDR2 SYGVKD. Authors' data handling: The authors estimated nucleated cell counts from reference gene primer amplification. The data were produced by immunoSEQ multiplex PCR, yet TCRdb's version contains in-frame clones alone and is incomplete. V, J and clone size are taken as reported in that table, and D and trimming were inferred from the DNA itself. The table has some 260,000 clones, approximately 86% seen once; the top ten hold around 0.7%. The clonotype originates from a human donor in a cohort sampled during active COVID-19. The rearrangement uses TRBV10-3 and TRBJ1-6; TRBD1 aligns across 7 bases. Sequences were obtained from peripheral blood. For the CDR3, the DNA is TGTGCCATCAGTGTGGCCGGGACAGAGAATTCACCCCTCCACTTT. It translates to CAISVAGTENSPLHF.